These 30 T cell receptor beta chains were all obtained from the same sample, sequenced in a study of cytomegalovirus exposure and HLA in healthy donors. In the PCR, 60 Vbeta and 13 Jbeta primers were used. Data came from immunoSEQ multiplex PCR; TCRdb stores just in-frame clones and leaves some out. The sample has 150,000 to 200,000 clones; roughly 84% are singletons. Specimen: PBMCs. These receptors originate from a boy between 2 and 10 years old in good health and CMV-seronegative.

V gene TRBV9 combines with J gene TRBJ2-7; 11 positions match TRBD2. Germline V lookup: CDR1 SGDLS, CDR2 YYNGEE. V lost 0 bases to trimming and J lost 4 bases; unmatched junction nucleotides: 12. This CDR3 spans 18 amino acids. This CDR3 is CASSVALPLAGGAYEQYF. CDR3 in DNA: TGTGCCAGCAGCGTAGCCCTACCGCTAGCGGGAGGAGCGTACGAGCAGTACTTC.

The V and J genes are TRBV2 and TRBJ2-1; 14 bases fit TRBD2. The germline gives CDR1 SNHLY, CDR2 FYNNEI. Trimming took 7 bases from V and 10 from J; bases not matched to a gene: 15. The CDR3 has 17 amino acids. The CDR3 DNA is TGTGCCAGCAAACCTCAGGCGGGGACTAGCGGGAGTAGAGAGCAGTTCTTC. Protein sequence: CASKPQAGTSGSREQFF.

This chain connects TRBV6-1 to TRBJ2-1, with 10 bases that match TRBD2. V dropped 11 bases and J dropped 4; count of bases not matched to a gene: 8. CDR3 length: 14 residues. Germline V lookup: CDR1 MNHNS, CDR2 SASEGT. The CDR3 loop reads CAGRSGRGYNEQFF. CDR3 bases: TGTGCCGGACGAAGCGGGAGGGGTTACAATGAGCAGTTCTTC.

The rearrangement uses TRBV7-2 and TRBJ2-7; D ambiguous. Trimming shortened V by 1 base and J by 1 base, and 11 bases separated the two germline ends. This CDR3 has 15 residues. The germline gives CDR1 SGHTA, CDR2 FQGNSA. CDR3 sequence: CASSLGPYGSYEQYF. The DNA of the CDR3 is TGTGCCAGCAGCTTAGGGCCCTACGGGTCCTACGAGCAGTACTTC.

This clone occurred once. V is TRBV5-4 and J is TRBJ2-1, with unresolved D. From germline, CDR1 is SGHNT and CDR2 YYREEE (reference sequence). V was trimmed by 0 bases and J by 4 bases, leaving 11 bases between them. There are 15 residues in the CDR3. The CDR3 DNA sequence: TGTGCCAGCAGCTTGGACCGCGGAGAATACAATGAGCAGTTCTTC. Protein sequence: CASSLDRGEYNEQFF.

V usage is TRBV27 and J usage is TRBJ1-4, with D unresolved. CDR3 size: 16 residues. Looked up from germline, CDR1 is MNHEY and CDR2 is SMNVEV (reference sequence). Trimming shortened V by 2 bases and J by 1 base, and 11 bases separated the two germline ends. The CDR3 DNA follows: TGTGCCAGCAGTTTAAGTGGCAGACAAACTAATGAAAAACTGTTTTTT. This encodes CASSLSGRQTNEKLFF.

This clone was seen more than once but under ten times. V gene TRBV6-1 combines with J gene TRBJ1-1; TRBD1 agrees at 8 bases. This CDR3 has 13 residues. Looked up from germline, CDR1 is MNHNS and CDR2 is SASEGT. V shed 7 bases and J 10 bases; nucleotides not matched to a gene: 11. This CDR3 reads CASTMSDRVAAFF. In DNA, the CDR3 is TGTGCCAGCACCATGTCGGACAGGGTTGCAGCTTTCTTT.

This chain links TRBV5-4 with TRBJ1-2, with a weak D call TRBD1 (6 bases). Germline-derived CDR1 and CDR2 are SGHNT and YYREEE (reference sequence). Trimming took off 4 bases at V and 1 base at J, with 17 bases between the two ends. The CDR3 has 16 amino acids. The CDR3 coding sequence is TGTGCCAGCAGCCCAGAGGGGGACACCTTTAACTATGGCTACACCTTC. This sequence encodes CASSPEGDTFNYGYTF.

The table lists this clone with a few counts. One end of the junction fails to match germline, which may point to a read error. This sequence joins TRBV5-6 and TRBJ1-4, with D possibly matching TRBD1 (6 bases). The germline CDR1 and CDR2 sequences are SGHDT and YYEEEE. CDR3 length: 14 residues. The CDR3 coding sequence is TGTGCCAGCAGCTTTGGACAGTCCAATGGAAAACTGTTTTTT. Residues: CASSFGQSNGKLFF. Supplemented by reference TRBV5-6 and TRBJ1-4, the full variable domain reads DAGVTQSPTHLIKTRGQQVTLRCSPKSGHDTVSWYQQALGQGPQFIFQYYEEEERQRGNFPDRFSGHQFPNYSSELNVNALLLGDSALYLCASSFGQSNGKLFFGSGTQLSVL.

The chain couples TRBV29-1 to TRBJ1-1; D is possibly TRBD1 (6 bases). The germline CDR1 and CDR2 sequences are SQVTM and ANQGSEA. V gave up 4 bases and J gave up 5 bases, with 17 bases separating them. This CDR3 spans 14 amino acids. The CDR3, as DNA: TGCAGCGTTGTACGAACAGGGAAGTATACTGAAGCTTTCTTT. It translates to CSVVRTGKYTEAFF.

V and J are TRBV10-3 and TRBJ2-7; TRBD2 matches at 13 bases. J gave up 1 base and V 8 bases, and 5 bases lay outside the gene matches. CDR1 and CDR2 from the germline V gene are ENHRY and SYGVKD. This CDR3 comprises 15 residues. The CDR3 reads CAIGLGLAGSYEQYF. CDR3 coding DNA: TGTGCCATCGGCCTGGGACTAGCGGGATCCTACGAGCAGTACTTC.

This chain connects TRBV28 to TRBJ2-1, with D unresolved. Germline CDR1 reads MDHEN; CDR2 reads SYDVKM. The ends were cut back, 2 bases at V and 2 bases at J, with 10 bases in the middle. This CDR3 comprises 15 residues. The CDR3 coding sequence is TGTGCCAGCAGTTTAAGTGATGCTACCTACAATGAGCAGTTCTTC. It translates to CASSLSDATYNEQFF.

The chain employs TRBV2 and TRBJ1-2; TRBD1 might be the D (6 bases). V was trimmed by 6 bases and J by 4 bases, leaving 18 bases between them. The length of the CDR3 is 15 residues. Germline CDR1 and CDR2: SNHLY and FYNNEI. The CDR3 DNA sequence: TGTGCCAGCAGGCAGGGGACACGTTTGGTCTATGGCTACACCTTC. This sequence encodes CASRQGTRLVYGYTF.

This rearrangement joins TRBV28 to TRBJ2-7; 8 bases fit TRBD2. The V gene end was trimmed by 5 bases and the J gene end by 0 bases; junction bases not matched to a gene: 6. Germline CDR1 reads MDHEN; CDR2 reads SYDVKM. CDR3 length: 15 amino acids. The CDR3 coding sequence is TGTGCCAGCAGTCTTAGCGGGAACGGCTCCTACGAGCAGTACTTC. Translating gives CASSLSGNGSYEQYF.

CDR3: CASSDGRTDPDTQYF. The CDR3 DNA follows: TGCGCCAGCAGTGATGGTAGGACTGACCCAGATACGCAGTATTTT. The chain is built from TRBV10-1 and TRBJ2-3, with a tentative D call TRBD2 (5 bases). This CDR3 has 15 amino acids. Trimming left V 3 bases short and J 4 bases short, with 14 bases between. Germline CDR1 reads WNHNN; CDR2 reads SYGVQD (reference sequence).

The chain uses TRBV5-6 and TRBJ1-2; the D is unclear. Trimming left V 0 bases short and J 3 bases short, with 15 bases between. This CDR3 spans 16 amino acids. Germline V gene sequence: CDR1 SGHDT, CDR2 YYEEEE. CDR3 sequence reads: CASSLGQETYYYGYTF. For the CDR3, the DNA is TGTGCCAGCAGCTTGGGACAAGAGACATACTACTATGGCTACACCTTC. Variable domain in full (rest from reference TRBV5-6 and TRBJ1-2): DAGVTQSPTHLIKTRGQQVTLRCSPKSGHDTVSWYQQALGQGPQFIFQYYEEEERQRGNFPDRFSGHQFPNYSSELNVNALLLGDSALYLCASSLGQETYYYGYTFGSGTRLTVV.

V and J are TRBV7-2 and TRBJ2-3, with 12 bases fitting TRBD1. CDR1 is SGHTA and CDR2 is FQGNSA in the germline V gene. V dropped 5 bases and J dropped 4; count of bases not matched to a gene: 7. The CDR3 consists of 16 residues. CDR3 in amino acids: CASSPGDRGRSDTQYF. CDR3 nucleotide sequence: TGTGCCAGCAGCCCTGGGGACAGGGGGCGCTCAGATACGCAGTATTTT.

The gene calls are TRBV4-2 and TRBJ1-3, with TRBD1 identical over 7 bases. CDR1 is LGHNA, CDR2 YNFKEQ, per germline. The junction had 12 bases not matched to a gene; V was cut back by 6 bases and J by 4 bases. The CDR3 extends over 16 amino acids. CDR3 in DNA: TGTGCCAGCAGTCGAAGGGTGACAGGGTCGGGAAACACCATATATTTT. Protein product: CASSRRVTGSGNTIYF.

The V gene is TRBV2, the J gene TRBJ2-2; possibly TRBD1 for D (6 bases). The CDR3 consists of 14 residues. V lost 7 bases and J lost 8, with 17 bases in between. Germline values: CDR1 SNHLY, CDR2 FYNNEI. CDR3 sequence (DNA): TGTGCCAGCACCCTCTACAGGGAAGGAGGGGAGCTGTTTTTT. This translates into CASTLYREGGELFF.

This chain connects TRBV5-1 to TRBJ2-4; 10 positions match TRBD1. V was clipped by 0 bases and J by 8 bases; unmatched bases: 8. Germline loops: CDR1 SGHRS, CDR2 YFSETQ. CDR3 length equals 16 residues. The CDR3 here is CASSLAGTGVWDIQYF. The CDR3 DNA is TGCGCCAGCAGCTTGGCCGGGACAGGGGTCTGGGACATTCAGTACTTC. The complete variable domain, with remaining parts taken from reference TRBV5-1 and TRBJ2-4, reads KAGVTQTPRYLIKTRGQQVTLSCSPISGHRSVSWYQQTPGQGLQFLFEYFSETQRNKGNFPGRFSGRQFSNSRSEMNVSTLELGDSALYLCASSLAGTGVWDIQYFGAGTRLSVL.

The V and J genes are TRBV6-5 and TRBJ2-7; 9 nucleotides line up with TRBD2. The CDR3 covers 15 residues. Unmatched junction bases numbered 7, after V lost 0 bases and J lost 7 bases. Germline loops: CDR1 MNHEY, CDR2 SVGAGI. CDR3 coding DNA: TGTGCCAGCAGTTACTCGCGGGAGGGCCAGTGGGAGCAGTACTTC. Protein: CASSYSREGQWEQYF.

The chain combines TRBV20-1 with TRBJ1-2, with TRBD1 as a possible D gene (6 bases). The ends were cut back, 5 bases at V and 10 bases at J, with 14 bases in the middle. Germline V gives CDR1 DFQATT, CDR2 SNEGSKA (reference sequence). This CDR3 has 11 residues. In DNA form, the CDR3 reads TGCAGTGCTGAACAGGGTATAGTCTACACCTTC. Translation: CSAEQGIVYTF.

The CDR3 region has the DNA TGTGCCAGTGGACAGGGGATTTCCTACGAGCAGTACTTC. Encoded protein: CASGQGISYEQYF. V usage is TRBV19 and J usage is TRBJ2-7, with 9 bases aligning to TRBD1. Germline V CDR1 and CDR2: LNHDA, SQIVND (reference sequence). The CDR3 covers 13 residues. V was pared by 8 bases and J by 1 base, with 3 bases of the junction left unmatched.

The rearrangement joins TRBV7-6 to TRBJ2-5; possible D gene TRBD1, 6 bases. Germline V gives CDR1 SGHVS, CDR2 FNYEAQ. V was clipped by 5 bases and J by 2 bases, with 15 bases between them. The CDR3 loop spans 15 amino acids. As DNA, the CDR3 is TGTGCCAGCAGCCCGCGGACAGTAAGGCAAGAGACCCAGTACTTC. It is translated as CASSPRTVRQETQYF.

This clone was seen a single time. V usage is TRBV6-5 and J usage is TRBJ2-1; D is perhaps TRBD1 (6 bases). The CDR3 covers 12 residues. CDR1 and CDR2 (germline): MNHEY, SVGAGI. V lost 6 bases, J lost 7 bases, and 10 bases lay in between. The CDR3 region is CASSRGRNEQFF. The CDR3 nucleotides are TGTGCCAGCAGCAGGGGTAGGAATGAGCAGTTCTTC.

CDR3 amino acids: CASSQGTSGTSYEQYF. The CDR3 bases are TGCGCCAGCAGCCAGGGGACTAGCGGGACCTCCTACGAGCAGTACTTC. This chain links TRBV4-1 with TRBJ2-7; 13 bases fit TRBD2. Germline V lookup: CDR1 MGHRA, CDR2 YSYEKL. J was trimmed by 0 bases and V by 3 bases; bases with no gene match: 2. The CDR3 is made up of 16 amino acids.

This chain joins TRBV5-8 and TRBJ1-5, with 7 bases that match TRBD1. Trimming took 2 bases from V and 0 from J; bases not matched to a gene: 14. From germline, CDR1 is SGHTS and CDR2 YDEGEE. The CDR3 length is 19 residues. The CDR3 is CASSFTGTAGVYSNQPQHF. CDR3 coding DNA: TGTGCCAGCAGCTTTACCGGGACAGCCGGAGTTTATAGCAATCAGCCCCAGCATTTT. Filled out from reference TRBV5-8 and TRBJ1-5, the complete variable domain reads EAGVTQSPTHLIKTRGQQATLRCSPISGHTSVYWYQQALGLGLQFLLWYDEGEERNRGNFPPRFSGRQFPNYSSELNVNALELEDSALYLCASSFTGTAGVYSNQPQHFGDGTRLSIL.

The chain uses TRBV5-6 and TRBJ2-2; 8 bases agree with TRBD2. Germline V gives CDR1 SGHDT, CDR2 YYEEEE. Trimming at V came to 0 bases and at J to 5 bases, leaving 9 bases not matched to a gene. This CDR3 is built from 17 residues. The CDR3 DNA sequence: TGTGCCAGCAGCTTGGCCGCGGTAGCGGGATTTACCGGGGAGCTGTTTTTT. It encodes CASSLAAVAGFTGELFF.

The chain couples TRBV11-2 to TRBJ2-7, with TRBD1 matching 7 bases. This CDR3 spans 14 amino acids. V trimming: 2 bases; J trimming: 1 base; junction bases outside the gene matches: 2. CDR1 SGHAT and CDR2 FQNNGV come from the germline V gene. The CDR3 here is CASSLTGVSYEQYF. The CDR3 DNA follows: TGTGCCAGCAGCTTAACAGGGGTTTCCTACGAGCAGTACTTC. Together with reference TRBV11-2 and TRBJ2-7, the CDR3 gives the full variable domain: EAGVAQSPRYKIIEKRQSVAFWCNPISGHATLYWYQQILGQGPKLLIQFQNNGVVDDSQLPKDRFSAERLKGVDSTLKIQPAKLEDSAVYLCASSLTGVSYEQYFGPGTRLTVT.

This clone was picked up a small number of times. The chain has TRBV5-6 and TRBJ2-7; no clear D gene. Trimming removed 4 bases from V and 3 bases from J, with 23 bases in between. This CDR3 comprises 17 residues. Germline CDR1 and CDR2: SGHDT and YYEEEE. CDR3 sequence: CASSPIPARHSGYEQYF. The CDR3 DNA reads TGTGCCAGCAGCCCCATCCCCGCCCGTCATAGTGGCTACGAGCAGTACTTC.